This T cell receptor beta chain was obtained from a study of blood T cell repertoires in COVID-19. Background on the study: T cells, B-cell-depleted T cells, or PBMCs supplied cDNA or gDNA.

V lost 6 bases to trimming and J lost 4 bases, with 12 bases between them. CDR3 length: 13 residues. Per the authors' pipeline: How many nucleated cells were present was estimated from reference gene primer amplification. The table came from immunoSEQ multiplex PCR; TCRdb's copy has only in-frame clones and leaves some out. V, J and clone size are those of that table, while D and trimming were read from the DNA. The sample contains roughly 230,000 clones, about 84% of which appear only once. The chain is built from TRBV12-3 or TRBV12-4 and TRBJ2-5, with D possibly matching TRBD1 (6 bases). Sequenced material: peripheral blood. The receptor comes from a woman over 75 with acute or convalescent COVID-19. CDR3 nucleotides: TGTGCCAGCAGCCGACAGGTACGAGAGACCCAGTACTTC. It encodes CASSRQVRETQYF.